The present TCR beta chain was sequenced within a study of blood T cell repertoires in COVID-19. About the study: T cells, B-cell-depleted T cells, or PBMCs supplied cDNA or gDNA.

A Seattle source enrolled patients during active infection and followed them longitudinally. Only in-frame clones appear in the TCRdb table, and some are missing; sequencing was by immunoSEQ multiplex PCR. Altogether around 140,000 clones are present, around 88% being singletons, with the ten largest covering roughly 3.9%. Germline V gene data show CDR1 as SGHRS and CDR2 as YFSETQ. CDR3 length: 16 amino acids. Trimming took off 2 bases at V and 4 bases at J, with 15 bases between the two ends. The V gene is TRBV5-1, the J gene TRBJ2-2; perhaps TRBD1 as D (6 bases). This TCR was sampled from a man between 60 and 75 years old with COVID-19, enrolled during active disease. The sample taken for sequencing was peripheral blood. CDR3 amino acids: CASSLAAGVSTGELFF. As DNA, the CDR3 is TGCGCCAGCAGCTTAGCGGCAGGGGTGAGCACCGGGGAGCTGTTTTTT.